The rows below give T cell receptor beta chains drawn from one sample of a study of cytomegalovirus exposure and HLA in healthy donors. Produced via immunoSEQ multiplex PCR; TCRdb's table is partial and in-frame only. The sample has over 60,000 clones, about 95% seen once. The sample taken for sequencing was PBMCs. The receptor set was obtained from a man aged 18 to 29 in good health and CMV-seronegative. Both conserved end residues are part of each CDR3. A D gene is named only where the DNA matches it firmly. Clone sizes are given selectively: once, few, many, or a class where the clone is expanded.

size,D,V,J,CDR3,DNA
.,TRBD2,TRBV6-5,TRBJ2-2,CASSYASSGVIGELFF,TGTGCCAGCAGTTATGCATCTAGCGGGGTCATCGGGGAGCTGTTTTTT
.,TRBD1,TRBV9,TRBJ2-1,CASQRGPSGNNEQFF,TGTGCCAGCCAAAGGGGGCCGTCCGGGAACAATGAGCAGTTCTTC
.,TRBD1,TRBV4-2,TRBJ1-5,CASSQGPGTGGNNQPQHF,TGTGCCAGCAGTCAAGGACCCGGGACAGGGGGTAACAATCAGCCCCAGCATTTT
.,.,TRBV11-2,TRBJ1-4,CASSPRQLSTNEKLFF,TGTGCCAGCAGCCCCCGACAGTTATCAACTAATGAAAAACTGTTTTTT
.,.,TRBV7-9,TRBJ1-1,CASSLTGVWPEAFF,TGTGCCAGCAGCTTAACAGGAGTATGGCCTGAAGCTTTCTTT
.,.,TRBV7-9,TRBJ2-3,CASSLTGGTDTQYF,TGTGCCAGCAGCTTAACAGGAGGCACAGATACGCAGTATTTT
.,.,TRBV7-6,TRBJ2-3,CASSLVPGSRTDTQYF,TGTGCCAGCAGCTTAGTCCCAGGGTCGCGCACAGATACGCAGTATTTT
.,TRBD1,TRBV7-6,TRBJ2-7,CASSLRGTGAYEQYF,TGTGCCAGCAGCTTAAGAGGGACAGGAGCCTACGAGCAGTACTTC
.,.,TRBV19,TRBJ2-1,CASSIQASSYNEQFF,TGTGCCAGTAGTATACAGGCAAGCTCCTACAATGAGCAGTTCTTC
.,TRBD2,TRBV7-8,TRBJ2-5,CASYFTSGGPRRETQYF,TGTGCCAGCTACTTTACTAGCGGGGGGCCTCGCAGGGAGACCCAGTACTTC
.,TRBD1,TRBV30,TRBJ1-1,CAWNTGTGPNTEAFF,TGTGCCTGGAATACCGGGACAGGACCTAACACTGAAGCTTTCTTT
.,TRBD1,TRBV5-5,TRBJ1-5,CASSLVRGSNQPQHF,TGTGCCAGCAGCTTGGTCAGGGGGAGCAATCAGCCCCAGCATTTT
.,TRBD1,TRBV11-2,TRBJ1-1,CASTPTGQGRWTEAFF,TGTGCCAGCACCCCTACTGGACAGGGGAGATGGACTGAAGCTTTCTTT
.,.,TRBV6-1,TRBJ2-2,CASSVVGGAGELFF,TGTGCCAGCAGTGTCGTAGGGGGGGCCGGGGAGCTGTTTTTT
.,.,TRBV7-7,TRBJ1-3,CATRDGFPGNTIYF,TGTGCCACCCGAGACGGGTTTCCTGGAAACACCATATATTTT
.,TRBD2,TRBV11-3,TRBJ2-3,CASSFGSGYTDTQYF,TGTGCCAGCAGCTTCGGTAGCGGGTACACAGATACGCAGTATTTT
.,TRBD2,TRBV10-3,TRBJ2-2,CAITPSSGGTTGELFF,TGTGCCATCACCCCATCTAGCGGGGGGACCACCGGGGAGCTGTTTTTT
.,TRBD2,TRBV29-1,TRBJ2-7,CSVEVRGGDGSYEQYF,TGCAGCGTTGAAGTACGGGGGGGGGACGGTTCCTACGAGCAGTACTTC
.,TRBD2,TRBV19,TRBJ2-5,CASSIGGGGETQYF,TGTGCCAGTAGTATAGGGGGCGGGGGAGAGACCCAGTACTTC
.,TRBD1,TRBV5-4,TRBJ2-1,CASSLGQGAVDEQFF,TGTGCCAGCAGCTTGGGACAGGGGGCGGTCGATGAGCAGTTCTTC
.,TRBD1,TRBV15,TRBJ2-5,CATSRDRGETQYF,TGTGCCACCAGCCGAGACAGGGGCGAGACCCAGTACTTC
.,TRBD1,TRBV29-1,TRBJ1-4,CSVRGQGFANEKLFF,TGCAGCGTGCGGGGACAGGGGTTTGCTAATGAAAAACTGTTTTTT
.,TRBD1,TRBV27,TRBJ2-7,CASSLGDRVLYEQYF,TGTGCCAGCAGTTTAGGGGACAGAGTTCTCTACGAGCAGTACTTC
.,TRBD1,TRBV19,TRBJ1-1,CASSTLGQGGLNTEAFF,TGTGCCAGTAGTACCTTGGGACAGGGTGGCCTGAACACTGAAGCTTTCTTT
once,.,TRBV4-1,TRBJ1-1,CASSQGGGAEAFF,TGCGCCAGCAGCCAAGGGGGCGGCGCTGAAGCTTTCTTT
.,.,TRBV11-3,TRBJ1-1,CASSLTENTEAFF,TGTGCCAGCAGCTTAACAGAGAACACTGAAGCTTTCTTT
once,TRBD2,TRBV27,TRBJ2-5,CASGRLAGQQETQYF,TGTGCCAGCGGGAGACTAGCGGGGCAACAAGAGACCCAGTACTTC
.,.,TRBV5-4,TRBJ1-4,CASSLWSHEKLFF,TGTGCCAGCAGTCTTTGGAGTCATGAAAAACTGTTTTTT
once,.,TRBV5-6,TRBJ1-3,CASSYPQGSGNTIYF,TGTGCCAGCAGCTATCCACAGGGATCCGGAAACACCATATATTTT
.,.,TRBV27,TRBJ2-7,CASSLSMGAAYEQYF,TGTGCCAGCAGTTTATCGATGGGGGCGGCCTACGAGCAGTACTTC
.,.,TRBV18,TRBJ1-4,CASSLLTTNEKLFF,TGTGCCAGCTCTTTACTGACAACTAATGAAAAACTGTTTTTT
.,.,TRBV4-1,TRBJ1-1,CASSPRAGAGTEAFF,TGCGCCAGCAGCCCCAGGGCTGGGGCAGGGACTGAAGCTTTCTTT
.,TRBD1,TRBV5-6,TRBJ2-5,CASRWTGMGRETQYF,TGTGCCAGCAGGTGGACAGGGATGGGCCGGGAGACCCAGTACTTC
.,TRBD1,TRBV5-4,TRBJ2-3,CASSFSGGFTDTQYF,TGTGCCAGCAGCTTCTCAGGGGGCTTCACAGATACGCAGTATTTT
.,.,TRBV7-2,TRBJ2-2,CASSLALNTGELFF,TGTGCCAGCAGCTTAGCCCTCAACACCGGGGAGCTGTTTTTT
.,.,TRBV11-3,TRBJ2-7,CASSPGGQPYEQYF,TGTGCCAGCAGCCCCGGGGGACAGCCCTACGAGCAGTACTTC
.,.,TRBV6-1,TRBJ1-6,CASSPNSNSPLHF,TGTGCCAGCAGTCCCAACAGTAATTCACCCCTCCACTTT
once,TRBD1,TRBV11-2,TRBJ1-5,CASSLGDRDSAVRNQPQHF,TGTGCCAGCAGCTTAGGGGACAGAGACTCCGCCGTACGCAATCAGCCCCAGCATTTT
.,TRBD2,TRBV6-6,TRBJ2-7,CASNLAGVEQYF,TGTGCCAGCAATTTAGCGGGGGTTGAGCAGTACTTC
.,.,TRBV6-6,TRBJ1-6,CASSYSDNSPLHF,TGTGCCAGCAGTTACTCCGATAATTCACCCCTCCACTTT
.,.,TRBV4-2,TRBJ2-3,CASTASRAGGHVDTQYF,TGTGCCAGCACCGCAAGCCGGGCCGGGGGGCATGTAGATACGCAGTATTTT
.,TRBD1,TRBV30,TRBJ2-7,CAWRDSLRGQGLYEQYF,TGTGCCTGGAGGGACTCCCTCCGGGGACAGGGCCTGTACGAGCAGTACTTC
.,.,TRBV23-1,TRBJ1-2,CVDWSISNYGYTF,TGCGTGGACTGGTCCATTAGTAACTATGGCTACACCTTC
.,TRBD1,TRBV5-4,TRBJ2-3,CASSSPGGYGTDTQYF,TGTGCCAGCAGCTCGCCAGGGGGATACGGCACAGATACGCAGTATTTT
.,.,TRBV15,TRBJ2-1,CATGKWVASSYNEQFF,TGTGCCACCGGGAAATGGGTAGCGAGCTCCTACAATGAGCAGTTCTTC
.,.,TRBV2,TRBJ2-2,CASSEVRRGNTGELFF,TGTGCCAGCAGTGAAGTACGGCGGGGGAACACCGGGGAGCTGTTTTTT
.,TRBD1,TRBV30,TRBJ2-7,CAWSYGQGMAYEQYF,TGTGCCTGGAGTTACGGACAGGGTATGGCCTACGAGCAGTACTTC
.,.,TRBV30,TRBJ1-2,CAWSVLGTRGGYTF,TGTGCCTGGAGTGTACTCGGCACCCGAGGGGGCTACACCTTC
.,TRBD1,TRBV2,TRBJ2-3,CASSARDRVRDTQYF,TGTGCCAGCAGTGCCAGAGACAGGGTCAGAGATACGCAGTATTTT
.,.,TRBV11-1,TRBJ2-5,CASSFFSAGEKTQYF,TGTGCCAGCAGCTTTTTTAGCGCTGGGGAAAAGACCCAGTACTTC
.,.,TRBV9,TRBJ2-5,CASSMGQLYQETQYF,TGTGCCAGCAGCATGGGACAATTGTACCAAGAGACCCAGTACTTC
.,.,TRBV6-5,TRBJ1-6,CASTDPSAGYSPLHF,TGTGCCAGCACCGATCCCTCTGCGGGTTATTCACCCCTCCACTTT
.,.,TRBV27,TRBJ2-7,CASRFRLTQDYEQYF,TGTGCCAGCCGGTTTCGACTAACCCAGGACTACGAGCAGTACTTC
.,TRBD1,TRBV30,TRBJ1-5,CAWSVGDSHQPQHF,TGTGCCTGGAGTGTAGGGGACAGCCATCAGCCCCAGCATTTT
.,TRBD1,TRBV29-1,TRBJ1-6,CSVRTGREDSPLHF,TGCAGCGTTCGGACAGGGCGTGAAGATTCACCCCTCCACTTT
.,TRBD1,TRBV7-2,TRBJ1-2,CASSLWTGVYGYTF,TGTGCCAGCAGCTTATGGACAGGGGTTTATGGCTACACCTTC
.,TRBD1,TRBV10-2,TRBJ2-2,CASSGPGQGAGGTGELFF,TGCGCCAGCAGTGGACCGGGACAGGGGGCGGGAGGCACCGGGGAGCTGTTTTTT
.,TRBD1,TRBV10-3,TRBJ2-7,CAVHSGTGDEQYF,TGTGCCGTCCATTCCGGGACAGGGGACGAGCAGTACTTC
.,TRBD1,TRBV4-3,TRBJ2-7,CASSPGQGIYEQYF,TGCGCCAGCAGCCCAGGACAGGGTATCTACGAGCAGTACTTC